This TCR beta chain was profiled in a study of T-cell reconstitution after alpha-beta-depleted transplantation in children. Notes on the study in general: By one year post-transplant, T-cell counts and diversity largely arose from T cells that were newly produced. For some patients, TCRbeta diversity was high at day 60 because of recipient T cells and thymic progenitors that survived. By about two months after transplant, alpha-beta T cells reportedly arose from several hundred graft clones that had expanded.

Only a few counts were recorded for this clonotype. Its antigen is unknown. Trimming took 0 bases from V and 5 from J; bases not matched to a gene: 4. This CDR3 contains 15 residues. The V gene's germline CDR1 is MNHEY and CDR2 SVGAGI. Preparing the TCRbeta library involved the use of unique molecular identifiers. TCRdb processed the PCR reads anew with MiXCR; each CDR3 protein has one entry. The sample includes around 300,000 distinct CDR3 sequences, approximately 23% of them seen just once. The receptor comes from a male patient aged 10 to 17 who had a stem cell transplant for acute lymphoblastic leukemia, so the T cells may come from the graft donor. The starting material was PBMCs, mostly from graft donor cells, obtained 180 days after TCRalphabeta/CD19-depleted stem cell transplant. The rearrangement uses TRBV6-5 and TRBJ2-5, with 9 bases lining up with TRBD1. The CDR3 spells CASSYSGTGYETQYF. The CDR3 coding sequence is TGTGCCAGCAGTTACTCGGGGACAGGGTATGAGACCCAGTACTTC.